These T cell receptor beta chains were read from a single sample in a study of T cells after yellow fever vaccination. TCRdb processed the 5' RACE reads anew with MiXCR; each CDR3 protein has one entry. Of some 250,000 distinct CDR3 sequences listed, about 3.9% were seen once; the top ten hold around 20%. The material sequenced was PBMCs, taken 15 days after the yellow fever booster vaccination. Every receptor here comes from a man aged 18 to 30 who received the YFV17D yellow fever vaccine. CDR3s include the opening cysteine and the closing phenylalanine or tryptophan. Fields, in order: V gene, J gene, clone size, CDR3 protein. Size is stated for part of the rows, as once, few or many counts, or as a class when the clone is expanded.

TRBV19	TRBJ2-7	many	CASSIWNEQYF
TRBV12-3/TRBV12-4	TRBJ2-2	many	CASQGARNTGELFF
TRBV27	TRBJ1-3	many	CASKTGTAGNTIYF
TRBV7-3	TRBJ2-4	many	CASSLDGASYPIQYF
TRBV7-9	TRBJ2-7	many	CASSLVSGQAYEQYF
TRBV4-1	TRBJ2-7	many	CASSQEPGTVYEQYF
TRBV7-7	TRBJ1-1	.	CASSLLRGAFF
TRBV19	TRBJ2-5	few	CASSIGPRGSSRETQYF
TRBV20-1	TRBJ2-5	many	CSADYRETQYF
TRBV20-1	TRBJ2-5	.	CSADMTSGGPGETQYF
TRBV7-8	TRBJ1-2	.	CASSLGRAQNYGYTF
TRBV23-1	TRBJ2-6	many	CASNRGQVISGANVLTF
TRBV12-3/TRBV12-4	TRBJ2-1	many	CASSFGSGGYNEQFF
TRBV25-1	TRBJ1-1	many	CASNKQANTEAFF
TRBV20-1	TRBJ2-5	many	CSARSPSSRSGTQYF
TRBV19	TRBJ1-2	many	CASSSQGFPPSNYGYTF
TRBV14	TRBJ1-6	many	CASSQLFSYNSPLHF
TRBV9	TRBJ1-1	many	CASSVWAERNTEAFF
TRBV4-1	TRBJ2-3	few	CASSQDAGATDTQYF
TRBV6-6	TRBJ2-5	.	CASSYEGWETQYF
TRBV4-2	TRBJ2-7	many	CASSQGGVEPRSYEQYF
TRBV3-1	TRBJ2-7	.	CASSQDRGLIYEQYF
TRBV12-3/TRBV12-4	TRBJ1-6	many	CASRAPGQGGGSPLHF
TRBV4-2	TRBJ2-2	many	CASSQASRNTGELFF
TRBV5-6	TRBJ2-7	many	CASSYTGRVSYEQYF
TRBV5-1	TRBJ2-7	many	CASSVPGQGANEQYF
TRBV29-1	TRBJ2-1	many	CSVPLGGGANEQFF
TRBV5-1	TRBJ1-1	few	CASSLATTVYEAFF
TRBV7-9	TRBJ1-4	many	CASSLGPQAEKLFF
TRBV5-5	TRBJ2-1	many	CASSFSAGERPEQFF
TRBV6-5	TRBJ2-3	many	CASSRGLAGSGTDTQYF
TRBV6-5	TRBJ2-5	many	CASSYVTGVWETQYF
TRBV20-1	TRBJ1-2	many	CSARQGASRYGYTF
TRBV7-2	TRBJ1-4	few	CASSLQRGRGEKLFF
TRBV7-9	TRBJ1-1	many	CASSSKVNTEAFF
TRBV5-1	TRBJ1-3	many	CASSFAGNPGNTIYF
TRBV5-1	TRBJ2-1	many	CASKIGANNEQFF
TRBV6-6	TRBJ1-6	many	CASSPRSSTSWENSPLHF
TRBV25-1	TRBJ1-2	many	CASSEYADYGYTF
TRBV6-5	TRBJ2-5	many	CASRGTNQETQYF
TRBV20-1	TRBJ1-1	.	CSARGQGAMGLVTEAFF
TRBV2	TRBJ1-6	many	CASSEESSYNSPLHF
TRBV12-3/TRBV12-4	TRBJ2-6	many	CASRNSGANVLTF
TRBV19	TRBJ1-5	.	CASHTVGGTPSQPQHF
TRBV12-3/TRBV12-4	TRBJ1-1	few	CASRFHNRGTEAFF
TRBV20-1	TRBJ2-1	few	CSASRAGVNYNEQFF
TRBV7-6	TRBJ2-5	many	CASSLTLQETQYF